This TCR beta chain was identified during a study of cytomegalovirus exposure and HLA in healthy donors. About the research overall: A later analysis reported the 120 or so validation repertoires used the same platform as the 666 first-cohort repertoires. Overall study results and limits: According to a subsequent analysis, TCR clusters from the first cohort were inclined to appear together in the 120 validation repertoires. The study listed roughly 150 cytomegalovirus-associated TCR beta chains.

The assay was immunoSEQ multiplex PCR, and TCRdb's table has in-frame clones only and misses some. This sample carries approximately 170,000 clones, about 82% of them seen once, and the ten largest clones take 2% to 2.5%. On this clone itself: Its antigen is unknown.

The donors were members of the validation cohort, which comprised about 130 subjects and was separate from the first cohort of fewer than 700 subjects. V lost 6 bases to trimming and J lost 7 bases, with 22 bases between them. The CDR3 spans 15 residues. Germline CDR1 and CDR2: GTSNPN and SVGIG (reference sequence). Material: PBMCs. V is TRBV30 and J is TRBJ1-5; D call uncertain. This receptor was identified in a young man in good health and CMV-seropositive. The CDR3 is CACRKETSDFQPQHF. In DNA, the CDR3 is TGTGCCTGCAGAAAGGAGACCTCTGACTTCCAGCCCCAGCATTTT.